This TCR beta chain was obtained from a study of Ad26.COV2.S vaccination and SARS-CoV-2 variants. Broader study findings: Participants in the vaccine arm had higher spike-specific TCR breadth; placebo recipients had lower. Using TCR breadth and depth analyses may have led to underestimated total T cell responses. Post-vaccination breadth of spike-specific CD8+ and CD4+ T cell responses was reportedly substantial.

The V and J ends lost 2 bases and 3 bases respectively, with 10 bases between them. CDR1 is MNHEY, CDR2 SMNVEV, per germline (reference sequence). The CDR3 consists of 14 residues. To note about this clone: Its antigen remains unknown.

Data came from immunoSEQ multiplex PCR; TCRdb stores just in-frame clones and leaves some out. The sample consists of some 330,000 clones, around 90% of them appearing once. This sample's treatment: roughly 20 received Ad26.COV2.S at low or high dose, single or two shots; about 5 received placebo; per-sample allocation not given. The samples date from day 63 after the first vaccine or placebo injection. The source was peripheral blood, collected in a trial of Ad26.COV2.S vaccine versus placebo. This TCR was sampled from a person between 18 and 65 years old who received the Ad26.COV2.S COVID-19 vaccine or a placebo. The gene calls are TRBV27 and TRBJ1-2, with D unresolved. The CDR3 sequence is CASSLTGTYYGYTF. Written as DNA, the CDR3 is TGTGCCAGCAGTTTAACGGGCACATACTATGGCTACACCTTC.